One and the same sample provided the 7 T cell receptor beta chains below, sequenced in a study of regulatory T cells in long-lasting Graves disease. This sample's time point: newly diagnosed GD, antithyroid drugs for less than 3 months. Making the TCR library involved RNA that had been extracted from PBMCs. Library construction for TCR beta used iRepertoire HTBI primers and Arm-PCR of CDR3 regions. From the multiplex PCR reads, TCRdb called clonotypes with MiXCR, one entry per CDR3 protein. The sample carries about 610,000 distinct CDR3 sequences, about 16% recorded once. These data are also associated with another study on T cells in Graves' hyperthyroidism and ophthalmopathy.

The sequencing here drew on peripheral blood mononuclear cells (PBMCs), taken at new diagnosis, from a patient treated with antithyroid drugs. These receptors were collected from a man aged 18-30 years with Graves disease.

This clonotype was counted many times. The chain is built from TRBV30 and TRBJ2-7, with a tentative D call TRBD1 (5 bases). V lost 5 bases, J lost 7 bases, and 15 bases lay in between. The CDR3 sequence is 12 residues long. Per germline, CDR1 GTSNPN and CDR2 SVGIG (reference sequence). Written as DNA, the CDR3 is TGTGCCTGGTCTGGGGCCACCTGGGAGCAGTACTTC. Translation: CAWSGATWEQYF.

This clonotype was found many times. The genes are TRBV2 and TRBJ2-7, with 9 bases lining up with TRBD1. Per the germline V gene, CDR1 is SNHLY and CDR2 is FYNNEI. This CDR3 has 13 amino acids. V lost 8 bases and J lost 5; bases outside the gene matches: 7. CDR3 residues: CASGHRGRDEQYF. The DNA of the CDR3 is TGTGCCAGCGGTCACAGGGGGCGCGACGAGCAGTACTTC.

This chain uses TRBV5-1 with TRBJ1-2; a weak D match, TRBD1 (5 bases). The CDR3 runs 16 residues. Trimming cost V 0 bases and J 4 bases, with 16 bases left between them. CDR1 is SGHRS and CDR2 is YFSETQ in the germline V gene. The CDR3 region has the DNA TGCGCCAGCAGCTTGGGGGGCCAGGGAATGATCTATGGCTACACCTTC. Its translation: CASSLGGQGMIYGYTF.

The chain uses TRBV12-3 or TRBV12-4 and TRBJ2-2; 10 bases align to TRBD2. The CDR3 is made up of 16 amino acids. Trimming removed 5 bases from V and 2 bases from J; junction bases left unmatched: 5. In DNA, the CDR3 is TGTGCCAGCAGTCGACGGACTAGCGGAAACACCGGGGAGCTGTTTTTT. Its protein is CASSRRTSGNTGELFF.

The table lists this clonotype with many counts. This rearrangement joins TRBV12-3 or TRBV12-4 to TRBJ1-5; D may be TRBD1 (5 bases). Between the trimmed V and J ends, which lost 3 bases and 7 bases, there was a span of 13 bases. The CDR3 is 14 amino acids. The DNA of the CDR3 is TGTGCCAGCAGTTTTCTTGGGGGGATACAGCCCCAGCATTTT. Amino acid sequence: CASSFLGGIQPQHF.

As regards this clonotype: One end of the junction fails to match germline, which may point to a read error. The chain carries TRBV5-1 and TRBJ1-3, with 8 bases matching TRBD1. CDR3 length: 16 residues. Germline assignment: CDR1 SGHRS and CDR2 YFSETQ. The CDR3 DNA follows: TGTGCCAGCAGCTTGAGGACAGGGAACTCTGGAAACACCATATATTTT. The encoded protein is CASSLRTGNSGNTIYF.

This clonotype occurred a few times. V is TRBV20-1 and J is TRBJ2-7; 7 bases line up with TRBD1. Germline V gene sequence: CDR1 DFQATT, CDR2 SNEGSKA (reference sequence). V shed 1 base, J shed 0 bases, and the junction held 6 bases outside the gene matches. The CDR3 is made up of 15 amino acids. The CDR3 region has the DNA TGCAGTGCTAGAGGATGGGACAGCCCCTCCTACGAGCAGTACTTC. Residues: CSARGWDSPSYEQYF.